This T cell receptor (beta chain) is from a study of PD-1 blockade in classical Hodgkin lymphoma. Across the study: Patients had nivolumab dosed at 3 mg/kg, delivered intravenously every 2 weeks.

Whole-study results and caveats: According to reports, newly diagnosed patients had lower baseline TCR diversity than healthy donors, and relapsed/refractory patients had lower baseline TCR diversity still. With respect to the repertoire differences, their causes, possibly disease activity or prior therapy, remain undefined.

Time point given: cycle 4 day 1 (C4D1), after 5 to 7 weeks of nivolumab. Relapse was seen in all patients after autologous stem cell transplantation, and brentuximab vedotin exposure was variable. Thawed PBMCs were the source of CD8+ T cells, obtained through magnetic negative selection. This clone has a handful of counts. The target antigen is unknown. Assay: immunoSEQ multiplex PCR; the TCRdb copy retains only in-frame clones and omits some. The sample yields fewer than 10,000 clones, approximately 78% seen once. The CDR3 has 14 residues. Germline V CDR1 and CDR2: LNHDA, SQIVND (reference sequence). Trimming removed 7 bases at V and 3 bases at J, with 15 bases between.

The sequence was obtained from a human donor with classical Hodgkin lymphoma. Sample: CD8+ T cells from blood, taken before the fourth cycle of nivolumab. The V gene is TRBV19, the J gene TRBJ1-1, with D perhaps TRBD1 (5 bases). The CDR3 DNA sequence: TGTGCCAGTACTCAAGAACAGGAGGACACTGAAGCTTTCTTT. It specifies CASTQEQEDTEAFF.